The 2 T cell receptor beta chains below come from one sample, sequenced in a study of blood T cell repertoires in COVID-19. Assay used: immunoSEQ multiplex PCR; TCRdb lists only in-frame clones, some missing. The sample gives about 34,000 clones, about nine tenths of which show up once; approximately 19% is in the top ten. What was sequenced was peripheral blood. These receptor sequences come from a man older than 75 with acute or convalescent COVID-19.

The J gene is TRBJ2-1, the V gene TRBV19; D is unclear. This CDR3 contains 14 residues. Between the trimmed V and J ends, which lost 3 bases and 3 bases, there was a span of 9 bases. From germline, CDR1 is LNHDA and CDR2 SQIVND (reference sequence). The CDR3 region has the DNA TGTGCCAGTAGTATCGTTCCCCTCTACAATGAGCAGTTCTTC. It specifies CASSIVPLYNEQFF.

V is TRBV13 and J is TRBJ2-6; 7 nucleotides agree with TRBD1. The J segment lost 0 bases and the V segment lost 2 bases, leaving 4 bases of the junction unmatched. CDR1 and CDR2 from the germline V gene are PRHDT and FYEKMQ (reference sequence). CDR3 length equals 17 residues. This chain's CDR3 is CASSLSRGPSGANVLTF. CDR3 coding DNA: TGTGCCAGCAGCTTATCAAGGGGGCCCTCTGGGGCCAACGTCCTGACTTTC.